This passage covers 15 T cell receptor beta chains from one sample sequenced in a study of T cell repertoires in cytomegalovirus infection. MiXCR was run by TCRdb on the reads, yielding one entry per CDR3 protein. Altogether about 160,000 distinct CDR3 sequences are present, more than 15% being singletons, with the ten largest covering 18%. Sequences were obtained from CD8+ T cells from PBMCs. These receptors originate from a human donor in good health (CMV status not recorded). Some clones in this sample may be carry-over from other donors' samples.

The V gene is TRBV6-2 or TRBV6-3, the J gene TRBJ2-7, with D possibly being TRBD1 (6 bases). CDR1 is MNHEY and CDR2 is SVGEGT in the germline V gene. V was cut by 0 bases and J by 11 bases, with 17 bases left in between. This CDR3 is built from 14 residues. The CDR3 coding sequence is TGTGCCAGCAGTTACTCGATACTGGAGGCAGGGGAGTACTTC. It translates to CASSYSILEAGEYF.

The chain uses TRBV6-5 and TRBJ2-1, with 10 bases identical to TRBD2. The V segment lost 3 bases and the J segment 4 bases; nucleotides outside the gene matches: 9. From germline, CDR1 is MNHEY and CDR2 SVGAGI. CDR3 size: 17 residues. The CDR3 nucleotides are TGTGCCAGCAGTTATGGGCTAGCGGGGGTAGGGTACAATGAGCAGTTCTTC. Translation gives CASSYGLAGVGYNEQFF.

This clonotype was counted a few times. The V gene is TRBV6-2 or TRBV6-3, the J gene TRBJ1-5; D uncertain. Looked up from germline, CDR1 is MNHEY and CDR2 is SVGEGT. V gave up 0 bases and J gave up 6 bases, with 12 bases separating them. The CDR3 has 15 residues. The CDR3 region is CASSYSFDVPQPQHF. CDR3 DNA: TGTGCCAGCAGTTACTCTTTCGACGTGCCTCAGCCCCAGCATTTT.

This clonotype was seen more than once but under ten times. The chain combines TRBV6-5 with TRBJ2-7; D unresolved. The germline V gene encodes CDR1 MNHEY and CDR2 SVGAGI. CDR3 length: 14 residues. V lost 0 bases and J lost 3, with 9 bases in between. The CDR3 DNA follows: TGTGCCAGCAGTTACTCCGGCCAATACTACGAGCAGTACTTC. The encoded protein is CASSYSGQYYEQYF.

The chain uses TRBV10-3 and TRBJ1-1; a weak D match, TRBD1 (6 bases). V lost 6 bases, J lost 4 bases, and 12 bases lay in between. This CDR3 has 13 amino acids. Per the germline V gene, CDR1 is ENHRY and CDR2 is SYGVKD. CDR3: CAISQGKITEAFF. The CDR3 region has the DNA TGTGCCATCAGCCAGGGGAAAATCACTGAAGCTTTCTTT.

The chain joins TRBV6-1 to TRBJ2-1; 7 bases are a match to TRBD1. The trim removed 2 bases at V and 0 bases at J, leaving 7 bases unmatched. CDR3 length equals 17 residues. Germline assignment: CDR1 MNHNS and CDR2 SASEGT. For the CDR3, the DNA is TGTGCCAGCAGTGAACCGGGACAGTTGACCTCCTACAATGAGCAGTTCTTC. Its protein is CASSEPGQLTSYNEQFF.

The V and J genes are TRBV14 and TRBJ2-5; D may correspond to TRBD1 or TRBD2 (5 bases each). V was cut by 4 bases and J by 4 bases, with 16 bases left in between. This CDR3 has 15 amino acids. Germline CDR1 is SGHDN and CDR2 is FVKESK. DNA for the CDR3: TGTGCCAGCAGCCTTTACAGAGGGCAGGGAGAGACCCAGTACTTC. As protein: CASSLYRGQGETQYF.

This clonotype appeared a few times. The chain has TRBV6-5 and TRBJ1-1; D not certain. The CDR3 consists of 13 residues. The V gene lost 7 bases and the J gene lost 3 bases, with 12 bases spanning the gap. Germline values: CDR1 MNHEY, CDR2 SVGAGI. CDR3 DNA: TGTGCCAGCACCCTTTCTCCGGACACTGAAGCTTTCTTT. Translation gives CASTLSPDTEAFF.

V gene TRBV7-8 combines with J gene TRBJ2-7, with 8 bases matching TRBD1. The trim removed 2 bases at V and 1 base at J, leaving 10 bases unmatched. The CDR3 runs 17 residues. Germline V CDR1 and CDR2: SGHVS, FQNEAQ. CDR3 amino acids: CASSLYLRQGISYEQYF. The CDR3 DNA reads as TGTGCCAGCAGCTTATACTTGAGACAGGGGATTTCCTACGAGCAGTACTTC.

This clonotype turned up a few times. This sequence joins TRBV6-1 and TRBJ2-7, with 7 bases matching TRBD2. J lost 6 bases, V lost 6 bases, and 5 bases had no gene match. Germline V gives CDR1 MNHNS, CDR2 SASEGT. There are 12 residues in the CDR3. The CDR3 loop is CASSPWGGEQYF. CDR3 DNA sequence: TGTGCCAGCAGCCCCTGGGGGGGCGAGCAGTACTTC.

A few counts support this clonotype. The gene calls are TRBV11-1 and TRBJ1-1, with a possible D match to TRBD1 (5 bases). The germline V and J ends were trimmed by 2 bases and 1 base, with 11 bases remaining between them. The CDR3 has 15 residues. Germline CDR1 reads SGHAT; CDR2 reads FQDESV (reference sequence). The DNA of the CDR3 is TGTGCCAGCAGCTTAAATCCGGGGCCGAACACTGAAGCTTTCTTT. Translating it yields CASSLNPGPNTEAFF. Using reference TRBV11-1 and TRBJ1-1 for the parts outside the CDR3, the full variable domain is EAEVAQSPRYKITEKSQAVAFWCDPISGHATLYWYRQILGQGPELLVQFQDESVVDDSQLPKDRFSAERLKGVDSTLKIQPAELGDSAMYLCASSLNPGPNTEAFFGQGTRLTVV.

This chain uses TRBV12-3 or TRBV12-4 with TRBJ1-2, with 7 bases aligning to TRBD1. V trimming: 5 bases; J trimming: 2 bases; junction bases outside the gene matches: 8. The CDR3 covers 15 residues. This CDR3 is CASSPALTGNYGYTF. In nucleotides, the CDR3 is TGTGCCAGCAGTCCCGCCCTGACAGGGAACTATGGCTACACCTTC.

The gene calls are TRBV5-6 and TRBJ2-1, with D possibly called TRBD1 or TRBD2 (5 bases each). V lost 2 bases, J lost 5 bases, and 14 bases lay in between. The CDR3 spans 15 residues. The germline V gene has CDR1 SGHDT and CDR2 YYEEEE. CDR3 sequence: CASSFRDGRNNEQFF. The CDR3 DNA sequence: TGTGCCAGCAGCTTCCGGGACGGACGTAACAATGAGCAGTTCTTC.

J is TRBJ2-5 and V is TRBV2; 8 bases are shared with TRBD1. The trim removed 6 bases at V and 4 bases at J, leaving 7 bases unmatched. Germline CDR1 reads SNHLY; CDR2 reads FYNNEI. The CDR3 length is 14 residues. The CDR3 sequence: CASRGAGGGETQYF. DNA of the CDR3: TGTGCCAGCAGGGGAGCAGGGGGCGGAGAGACCCAGTACTTC.

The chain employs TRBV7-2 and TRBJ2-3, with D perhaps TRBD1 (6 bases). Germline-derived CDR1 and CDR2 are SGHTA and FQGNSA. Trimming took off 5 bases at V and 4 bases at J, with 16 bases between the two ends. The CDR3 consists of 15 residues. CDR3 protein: CASSHRGYRADTQYF. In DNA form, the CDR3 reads TGTGCCAGCAGCCACCGGGGTTACAGGGCAGATACGCAGTATTTT.